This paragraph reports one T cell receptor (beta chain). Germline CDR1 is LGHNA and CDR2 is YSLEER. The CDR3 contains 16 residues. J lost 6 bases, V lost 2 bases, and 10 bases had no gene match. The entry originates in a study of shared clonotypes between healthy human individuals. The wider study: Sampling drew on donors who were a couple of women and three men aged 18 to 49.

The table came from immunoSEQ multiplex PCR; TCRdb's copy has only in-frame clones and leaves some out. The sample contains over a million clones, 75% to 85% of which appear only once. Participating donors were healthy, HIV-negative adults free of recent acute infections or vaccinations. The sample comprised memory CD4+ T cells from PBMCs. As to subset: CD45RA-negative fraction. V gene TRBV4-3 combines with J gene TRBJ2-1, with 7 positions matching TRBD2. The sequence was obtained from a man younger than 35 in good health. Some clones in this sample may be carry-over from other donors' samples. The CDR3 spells CASSQRSRGSVNEQFF. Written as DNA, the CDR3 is TGCGCCAGCAGCCAAAGGTCCCGCGGGAGCGTCAATGAGCAGTTCTTC.